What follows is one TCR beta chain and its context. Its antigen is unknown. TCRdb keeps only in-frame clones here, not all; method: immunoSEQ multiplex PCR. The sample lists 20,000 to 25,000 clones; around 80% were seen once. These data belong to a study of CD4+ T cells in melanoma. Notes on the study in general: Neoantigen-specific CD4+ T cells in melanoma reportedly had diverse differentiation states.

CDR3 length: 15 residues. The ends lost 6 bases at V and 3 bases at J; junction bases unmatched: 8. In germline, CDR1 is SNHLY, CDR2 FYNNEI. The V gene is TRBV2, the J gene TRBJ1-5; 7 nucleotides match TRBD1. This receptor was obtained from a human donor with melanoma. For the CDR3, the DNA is TGTGCCAGCAGGAGCCGGGACAGCAACAATCAGCCCCAGCATTTT. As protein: CASRSRDSNNQPQHF. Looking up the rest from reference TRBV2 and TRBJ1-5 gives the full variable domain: EPEVTQTPSHQVTQMGQEVILRCVPISNHLYFYWYRQILGQKVEFLVSFYNNEISEKSEIFDDQFSVERPDGSNFTLKIRSTKLEDSAMYFCASRSRDSNNQPQHFGDGTRLSIL.